The source of this T cell receptor (beta chain) is a study of T cell responses to AZD1222 COVID-19 vaccine. General study points: Baseline seropositives among AZD1222 recipients totaled only 5 to 7. Reports say nearly half of spike-specific TCRs go after unmutated variant regions. The repertoires were collected only after the peak T cell response.

Produced via immunoSEQ multiplex PCR; TCRdb's table is partial and in-frame only. The table records about 130,000 clones, approximately 88% of them present only once. Regarding this clone: Its target is unknown.

This material consisted of peripheral blood, taken on day 0 of AZD1222 vaccination. The receptor was isolated from an adult in good health.

CDR3 DNA: TGTGCCAGTAGTATAGTAGGCCCCTATGGGCAGTTCTTC. Translated, it gives CASSIVGPYGQFF. V is TRBV19 and J is TRBJ2-1; the D is unclear. Germline V gene lookup returns CDR1 LNHDA and CDR2 SQIVND (reference sequence). V was shortened by 1 base and J by 12 bases, with 13 bases between the two germline ends. The CDR3 runs to 13 residues.